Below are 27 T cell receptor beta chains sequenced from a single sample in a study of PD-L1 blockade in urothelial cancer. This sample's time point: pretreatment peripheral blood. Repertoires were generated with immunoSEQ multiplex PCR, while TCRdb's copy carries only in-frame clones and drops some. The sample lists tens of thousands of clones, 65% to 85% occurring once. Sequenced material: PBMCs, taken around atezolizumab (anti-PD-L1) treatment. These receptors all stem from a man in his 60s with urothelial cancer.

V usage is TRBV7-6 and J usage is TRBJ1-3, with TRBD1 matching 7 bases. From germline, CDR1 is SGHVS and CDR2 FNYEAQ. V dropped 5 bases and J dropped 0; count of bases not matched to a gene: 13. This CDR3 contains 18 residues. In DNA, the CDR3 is TGTGCCAGCAGCCCATTGACAGGGACCACGAGCTCTGGAAACACCATATATTTT. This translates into CASSPLTGTTSSGNTIYF.

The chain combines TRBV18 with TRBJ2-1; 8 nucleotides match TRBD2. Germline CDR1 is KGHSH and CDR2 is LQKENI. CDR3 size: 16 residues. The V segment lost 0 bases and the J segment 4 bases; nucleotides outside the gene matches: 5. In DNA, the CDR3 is TGTGCCAGCTCACCACCAACGCTAGCGGGTTACAATGAGCAGTTCTTC. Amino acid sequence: CASSPPTLAGYNEQFF.

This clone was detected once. CDR3 sequence: CASSPPGLVYNEQFF. In DNA, the CDR3 is TGTGCCAGCAGTCCCCCGGGACTCGTCTACAATGAGCAGTTCTTC. This chain joins TRBV6-1 and TRBJ2-1; D is possibly TRBD2 (6 bases). In germline, CDR1 is MNHNS, CDR2 SASEGT. The CDR3 totals 15 residues. V was clipped by 5 bases and J by 3 bases, with 14 bases between them.

The CDR3 is CASRGTAANTGELFF. CDR3 in DNA: TGTGCCAGCCGGGGGACAGCCGCGAACACCGGGGAGCTGTTTTTT. The chain couples TRBV14 to TRBJ2-2, with D perhaps matching TRBD1 (7 bases). The germline CDR1 and CDR2 sequences are SGHDN and FVKESK. The CDR3 loop spans 15 amino acids. V shed 8 bases and J shed 0 bases, with 13 bases lying between them.

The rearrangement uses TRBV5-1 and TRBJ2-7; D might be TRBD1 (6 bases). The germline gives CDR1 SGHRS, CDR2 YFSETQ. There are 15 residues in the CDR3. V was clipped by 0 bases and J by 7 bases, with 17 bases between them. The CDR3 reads CASSLETGPRGEQYF. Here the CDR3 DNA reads TGCGCCAGCAGCTTGGAGACAGGTCCTAGGGGTGAGCAGTACTTC.

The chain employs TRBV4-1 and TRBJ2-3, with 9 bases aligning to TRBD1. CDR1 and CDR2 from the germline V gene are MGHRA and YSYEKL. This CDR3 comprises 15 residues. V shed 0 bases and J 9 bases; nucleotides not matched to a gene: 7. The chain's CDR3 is CASSQDKGQGYTQYF. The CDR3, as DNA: TGCGCCAGCAGCCAAGATAAGGGACAGGGCTACACGCAGTATTTT.

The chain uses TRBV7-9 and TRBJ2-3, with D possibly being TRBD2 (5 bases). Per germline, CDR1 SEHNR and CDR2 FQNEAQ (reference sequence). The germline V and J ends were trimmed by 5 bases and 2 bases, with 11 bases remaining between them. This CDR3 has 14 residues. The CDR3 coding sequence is TGTGCCAGCAGCACTAGAGAGTTCACAGATACGCAGTATTTT. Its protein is CASSTREFTDTQYF.

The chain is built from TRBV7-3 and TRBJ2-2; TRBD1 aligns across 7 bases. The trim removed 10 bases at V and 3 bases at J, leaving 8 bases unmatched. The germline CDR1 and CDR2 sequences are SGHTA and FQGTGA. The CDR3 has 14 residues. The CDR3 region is CATLRDRYTGELFF. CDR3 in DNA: TGTGCCACCCTCCGGGACAGATACACCGGGGAGCTGTTTTTT.

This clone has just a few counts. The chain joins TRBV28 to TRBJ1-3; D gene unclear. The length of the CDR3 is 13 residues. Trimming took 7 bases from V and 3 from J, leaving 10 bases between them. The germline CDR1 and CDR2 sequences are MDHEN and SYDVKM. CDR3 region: CASNPGDGNTIYF. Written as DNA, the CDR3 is TGTGCCAGCAACCCCGGGGATGGAAACACCATATATTTT. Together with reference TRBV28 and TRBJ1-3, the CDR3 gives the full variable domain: DVKVTQSSRYLVKRTGEKVFLECVQDMDHENMFWYRQDPGLGLRLIYFSYDVKMKEKGDIPEGYSVSREKKERFSLILESASTNQTSMYLCASNPGDGNTIYFGEGSWLTVV.

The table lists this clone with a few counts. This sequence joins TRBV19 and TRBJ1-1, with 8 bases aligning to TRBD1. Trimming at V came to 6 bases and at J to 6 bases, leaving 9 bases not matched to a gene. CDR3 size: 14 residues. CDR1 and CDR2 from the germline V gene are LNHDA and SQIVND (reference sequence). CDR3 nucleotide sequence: TGTGCCAGTAGAGGGCAGGGGGCGGGCGCTGAAGCTTTCTTT. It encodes CASRGQGAGAEAFF.

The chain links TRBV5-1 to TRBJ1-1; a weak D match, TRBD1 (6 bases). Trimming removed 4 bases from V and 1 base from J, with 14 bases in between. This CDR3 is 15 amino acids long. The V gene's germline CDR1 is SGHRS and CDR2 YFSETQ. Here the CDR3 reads CASSHFGGENTEAFF. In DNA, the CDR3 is TGCGCCAGCAGCCATTTTGGGGGCGAGAACACTGAAGCTTTCTTT.

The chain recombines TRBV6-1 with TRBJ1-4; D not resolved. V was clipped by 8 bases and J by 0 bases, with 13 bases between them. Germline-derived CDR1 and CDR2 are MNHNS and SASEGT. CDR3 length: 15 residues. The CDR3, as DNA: TGTGCCAGCTGGAAGGGCGGGACAACTAATGAAAAACTGTTTTTT. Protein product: CASWKGGTTNEKLFF.

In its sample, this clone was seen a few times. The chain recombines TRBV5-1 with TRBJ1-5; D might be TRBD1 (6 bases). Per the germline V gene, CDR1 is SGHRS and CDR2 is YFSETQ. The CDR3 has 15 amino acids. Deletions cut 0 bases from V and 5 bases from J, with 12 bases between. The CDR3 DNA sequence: TGCGCCAGCAGCTTGGTGGGGGCAACGGATCAGCCCCAGCATTTT. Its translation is CASSLVGATDQPQHF.

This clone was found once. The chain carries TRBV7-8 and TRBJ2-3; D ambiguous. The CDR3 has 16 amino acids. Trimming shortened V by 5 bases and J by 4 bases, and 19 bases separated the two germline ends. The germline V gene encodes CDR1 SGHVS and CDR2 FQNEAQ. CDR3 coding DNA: TGTGCCAGCAGCGTTTCATTGGCCCTGGCGGCAGATACGCAGTATTTT. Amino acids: CASSVSLALAADTQYF.

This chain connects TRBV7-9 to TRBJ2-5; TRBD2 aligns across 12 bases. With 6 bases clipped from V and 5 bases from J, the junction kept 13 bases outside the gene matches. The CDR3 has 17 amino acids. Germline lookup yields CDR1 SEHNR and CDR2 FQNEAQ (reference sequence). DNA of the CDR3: TGTGCCAGCAGTTCTGCGAGTGGACTAGCGGGGAGGGAGACCCAGTACTTC. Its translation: CASSSASGLAGRETQYF.

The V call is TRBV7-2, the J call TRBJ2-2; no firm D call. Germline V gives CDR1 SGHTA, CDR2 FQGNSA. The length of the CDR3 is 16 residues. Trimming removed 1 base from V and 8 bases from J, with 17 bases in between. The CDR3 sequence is CASSLVSSVPRGELFF. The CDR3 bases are TGTGCCAGCAGCTTAGTTTCCAGCGTCCCGCGAGGGGAGCTGTTTTTT.

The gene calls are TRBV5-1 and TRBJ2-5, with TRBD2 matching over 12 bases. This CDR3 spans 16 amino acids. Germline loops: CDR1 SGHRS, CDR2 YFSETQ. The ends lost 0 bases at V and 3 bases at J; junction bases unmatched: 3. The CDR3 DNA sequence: TGCGCCAGCAGCTTGGCCCCTAGCGGGGGGGAAGAGACCCAGTACTTC. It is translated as CASSLAPSGGEETQYF.

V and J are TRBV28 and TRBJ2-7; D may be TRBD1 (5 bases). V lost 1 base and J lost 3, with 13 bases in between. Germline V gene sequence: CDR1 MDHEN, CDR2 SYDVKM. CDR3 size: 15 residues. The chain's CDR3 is CASSLLSQVNYEQYF. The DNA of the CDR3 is TGTGCCAGCAGTTTATTATCACAGGTTAACTACGAGCAGTACTTC.

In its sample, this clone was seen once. The CDR3 here is CASRGTWKNTGELFF. CDR3 in DNA: TGTGCCAGCAGGGGGACTTGGAAGAACACCGGGGAGCTGTTTTTT. The chain is built from TRBV27 and TRBJ2-2, with D perhaps TRBD2 (6 bases). The germline V gene has CDR1 MNHEY and CDR2 SMNVEV (reference sequence). The CDR3 runs to 15 residues. The germline V and J ends were trimmed by 6 bases and 1 base, with 12 bases remaining between them.

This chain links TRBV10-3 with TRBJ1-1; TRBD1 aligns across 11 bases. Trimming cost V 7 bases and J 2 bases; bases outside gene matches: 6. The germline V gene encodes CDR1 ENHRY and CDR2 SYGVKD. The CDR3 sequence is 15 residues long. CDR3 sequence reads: CAIKGQGGINTEAFF. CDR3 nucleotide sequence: TGTGCCATCAAGGGACAGGGGGGTATTAACACTGAAGCTTTCTTT.

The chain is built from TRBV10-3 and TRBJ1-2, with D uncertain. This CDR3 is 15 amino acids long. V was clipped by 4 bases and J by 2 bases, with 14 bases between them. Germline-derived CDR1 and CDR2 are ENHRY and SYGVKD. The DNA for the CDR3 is TGTGCCATCAGTGTGTCCGGCCGGAGGAACTATGGCTACACCTTC. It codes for CAISVSGRRNYGYTF.

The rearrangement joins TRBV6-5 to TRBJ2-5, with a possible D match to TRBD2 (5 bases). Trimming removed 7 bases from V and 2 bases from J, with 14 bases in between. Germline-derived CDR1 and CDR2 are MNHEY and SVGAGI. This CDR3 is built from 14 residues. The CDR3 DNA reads TGTGCCAGCACCTCCCGGGGAGTTCAAGAGACCCAGTACTTC. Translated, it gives CASTSRGVQETQYF.

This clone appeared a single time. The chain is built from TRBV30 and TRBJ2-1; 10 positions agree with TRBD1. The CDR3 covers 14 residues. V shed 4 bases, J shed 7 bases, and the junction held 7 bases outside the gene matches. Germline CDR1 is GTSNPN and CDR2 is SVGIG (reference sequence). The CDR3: CAWTRQGAINEQFF. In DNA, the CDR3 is TGTGCCTGGACCCGACAGGGGGCTATTAATGAGCAGTTCTTC.

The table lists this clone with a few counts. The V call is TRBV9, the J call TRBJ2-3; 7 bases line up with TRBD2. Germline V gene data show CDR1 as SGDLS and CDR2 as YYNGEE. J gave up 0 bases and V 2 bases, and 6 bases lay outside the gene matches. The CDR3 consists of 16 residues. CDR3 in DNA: TGTGCCAGCAGCGTGGATTTGGGGGGGAGCACAGATACGCAGTATTTT. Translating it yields CASSVDLGGSTDTQYF.

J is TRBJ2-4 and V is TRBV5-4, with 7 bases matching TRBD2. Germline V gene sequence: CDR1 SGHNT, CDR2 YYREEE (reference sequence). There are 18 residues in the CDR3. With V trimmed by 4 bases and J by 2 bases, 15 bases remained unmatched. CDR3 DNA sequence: TGTGCCAGCAGCCCAGCCCGGGGAGGGTCCAACTCCAAAAACATTCAGTACTTC. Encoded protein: CASSPARGGSNSKNIQYF.

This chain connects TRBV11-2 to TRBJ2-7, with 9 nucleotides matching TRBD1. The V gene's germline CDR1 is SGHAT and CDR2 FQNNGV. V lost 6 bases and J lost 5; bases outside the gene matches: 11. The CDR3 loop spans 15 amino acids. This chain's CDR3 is CASSPTGTGRHEQYF. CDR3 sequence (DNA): TGTGCCAGCAGTCCAACCGGGACAGGGCGCCACGAGCAGTACTTC.

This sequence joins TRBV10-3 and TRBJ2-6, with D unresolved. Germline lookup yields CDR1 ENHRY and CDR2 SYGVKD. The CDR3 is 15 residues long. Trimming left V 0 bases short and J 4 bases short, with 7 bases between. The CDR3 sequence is CAISESGSGANVLTF. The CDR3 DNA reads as TGTGCCATCAGTGAGTCCGGGTCCGGGGCCAACGTCCTGACTTTC.